This T cell receptor beta chain stems from a study of STAT3 mutations in large granular lymphocyte leukemia. At the level of the study: Around two fifths of treated T-LGLL patients showed hematologic response to immunosuppression.

The CDR3 runs to 14 residues. V lost 3 bases, J lost 7 bases, and 13 bases lay in between. Germline CDR1 is KGHSH and CDR2 is LQKENI. TCRbeta libraries averaged around 38,000 productive templates per sample. Method: immunoSEQ multiplex PCR; TCRdb's copy keeps in-frame clones and lacks some. The table has under 5,500 clones, 62% seen once. This clone came up a few times. Its antigen is unknown. Study observations and caveats: In about 30% of the 18 patients, new TCR clonotypes emerged after therapy. Samples missed the first appearance of the clone. In T-cell large granular lymphocyte leukemia, about half of patients showed multiple immunodominant subclonotypes.

This receptor was taken from a human donor with T large granular lymphocyte leukemia. Some clones in this sample may be carry-over from other donors' samples. This chain uses TRBV18 with TRBJ1-5; D might be TRBD1 (6 bases). The sequenced material came from PBMCs. The CDR3 region is CASSPYRDEQPQHF. In nucleotides, the CDR3 is TGTGCCAGCTCACCTTACAGGGACGAACAGCCCCAGCATTTT.